The T cell receptor (beta chain) described here comes from a study of shared T cell receptors in the human thymus. The ends were cut back, 5 bases at V and 3 bases at J, with 28 bases in the middle. This CDR3 has 19 residues. The germline gives CDR1 MNHEY, CDR2 SMNVEV (reference sequence). Only in-frame clones appear in the TCRdb table, and some are missing; sequencing was by immunoSEQ multiplex PCR. Of roughly 500,000 clones in the sample, approximately 80% were seen once. This sample also belongs to another study, concerning human thymus T cells.

The source material was thymocytes. This clonotype was obtained from a boy under two years old with a congenital heart defect. This chain joins TRBV27 and TRBJ1-2, with D possibly being TRBD1 (5 bases). CDR3 residues: CASSPIPDGGARRDYGYTF. CDR3 nucleotides: TGTGCCAGCAGTCCCATACCGGATGGAGGGGCCAGGAGAGACTATGGCTACACCTTC.